One and the same sample provided the 9 T cell receptor beta chains below, sequenced in a study of control samples from healthy donors and cancer patients. Profiled with immunoSEQ multiplex PCR; TCRdb holds only in-frame clones, not every one. The profile covers about 79,000 clones, with 90% to 95% appearing a single time and roughly 1.3% taken by the ten largest. The sequenced sample consisted of PBMCs. Receptors were obtained from a woman between 40 and 50 years old with lung cancer.

V is TRBV30 and J is TRBJ2-4; D tentatively fits TRBD1 or TRBD2 (5 bases each). This CDR3 has 12 residues. Germline V gene lookup returns CDR1 GTSNPN and CDR2 SVGIG (reference sequence). The V end was cut by 7 bases, the J end by 0 bases, with 7 bases between. CDR3 sequence: CALRGAKNIQYF. CDR3 in DNA: TGTGCCTTGAGGGGAGCCAAAAACATTCAGTACTTC.

CDR3 DNA: TGCAGCGTTAGTCTGGACAGCGGAGCTTTCTTT. It translates to CSVSLDSGAFF. The chain has TRBV29-1 and TRBJ1-1; TRBD1 is a possible D gene (6 bases). Germline CDR1 reads SQVTM; CDR2 reads ANQGSEA. Trimming left V 5 bases short and J 10 bases short, with 14 bases between. The CDR3 loop spans 11 amino acids.

J is TRBJ2-1 and V is TRBV6-5; tentative D call: TRBD1 (6 bases). CDR3 size: 16 residues. V gave up 2 bases and J gave up 2 bases, with 13 bases separating them. Germline V CDR1 and CDR2: MNHEY, SVGAGI. The CDR3 region is CASSYATGAPYNEQFF. CDR3 sequence (DNA): TGTGCCAGCAGTTACGCGACAGGTGCCCCCTACAATGAGCAGTTCTTC.

The V gene is TRBV27, the J gene TRBJ2-3; 12 nucleotides agree with TRBD2. The junction had 7 bases not matched to a gene; V was cut back by 5 bases and J by 4 bases. CDR3 length: 16 amino acids. CDR1 is MNHEY and CDR2 is SMNVEV in the germline V gene (reference sequence). The CDR3 loop reads CASSAASGGAADTQYF. CDR3 coding DNA: TGTGCCAGCAGTGCCGCTAGCGGGGGGGCCGCAGATACGCAGTATTTT.

The CDR3 is CASSLLASGANVLTF. CDR3 DNA: TGTGCCAGCAGTTTATTAGCTTCTGGGGCCAACGTCCTGACTTTC. The rearrangement links TRBV27 to TRBJ2-6; D is undetermined. Germline V gene sequence: CDR1 MNHEY, CDR2 SMNVEV (reference sequence). The ends were cut back, 1 base at V and 1 base at J, with 5 bases in the middle. The CDR3 has 15 amino acids.

This chain uses TRBV30 with TRBJ1-6; 9 nucleotides match TRBD1. Germline V CDR1 and CDR2: GTSNPN, SVGIG (reference sequence). There are 14 residues in the CDR3. J gave up 9 bases and V 2 bases, and 5 bases lay outside the gene matches. CDR3 sequence: CAWSTTGGGSPLHF. The DNA for the CDR3 is TGTGCCTGGAGTACGACAGGGGGAGGTTCACCCCTCCACTTT.

This sequence joins TRBV4-1 and TRBJ1-1; D perhaps matches TRBD1 (5 bases). Trimming pared 6 bases from V and 6 bases from J, leaving 23 bases between. Germline CDR1 is MGHRA and CDR2 is YSYEKL. This CDR3 has 16 amino acids. The CDR3 DNA follows: TGCGCCAGCAGTCATCCGGGACGCCTTAACCGGGCTGAAGCTTTCTTT. It is translated as CASSHPGRLNRAEAFF.

The V gene is TRBV3-1 (or the pseudogene TRBV3-2), the J gene TRBJ2-3, with D perhaps being TRBD1 or TRBD2 (6 bases each). Germline CDR1 LGHDT, CDR2 YNNKEL (reference sequence). The CDR3 covers 14 residues. V shed 6 bases and J shed 5 bases, with 15 bases lying between them. The CDR3 bases are TGTGCCAGCAGTCAGAGGGGGGCAGGAGATACGCAGTATTTT. It translates to CASSQRGAGDTQYF.

V gene TRBV3-1 (or the pseudogene TRBV3-2) combines with J gene TRBJ1-1; 7 bases map to TRBD1. The ends lost 0 bases at V and 2 bases at J; junction bases unmatched: 3. The germline V gene encodes CDR1 LGHDT and CDR2 YNNKEL (reference sequence). The CDR3 runs to 15 residues. The DNA of the CDR3 is TGTGCCAGCAGCCAAGATGACAGGGCAAACACTGAAGCTTTCTTT. Its translation: CASSQDDRANTEAFF.